Listed below are T cell receptor beta chains from one sample, sequenced in a study of PD-1 blockade in classical Hodgkin lymphoma. Sequencing was performed with immunoSEQ multiplex PCR; in TCRdb, only in-frame clones are kept and a portion is missing. The profile shows around 66,000 clones, 75% to 90% of them singletons. The sequencing here drew on peripheral blood mononuclear cells (PBMCs), taken at baseline. These TCRs come from a human donor with classical Hodgkin lymphoma. Each CDR3 is given with its conserved first and last residue. Each record gives: D gene, V gene, clone size, J gene, CDR3 DNA, CDR3 protein. D genes are given only for firm matches. Size values are once, few and many counts, or a class for expanded clones, and some rows have none.

d_call: -; v_call: TRBV19; clone_size: -; j_call: TRBJ2-1; cdr3_nt: TGTGCCAGTTTGGGGCCCCCGCAGTTCTTC; cdr3_aa: CASLGPPQFF
d_call: -; v_call: TRBV6-1; clone_size: -; j_call: TRBJ1-2; cdr3_nt: TGTGCCAGCAGCTGGAACTATGGCTACACCTTC; cdr3_aa: CASSWNYGYTF
d_call: TRBD1; v_call: TRBV6-5; clone_size: hyperexpanded; j_call: TRBJ1-2; cdr3_nt: TGTGCCAGCAGTTACACTCCAGGGGGCTTCTATGGCTACACCTTC; cdr3_aa: CASSYTPGGFYGYTF
d_call: TRBD1; v_call: TRBV19; clone_size: -; j_call: TRBJ1-1; cdr3_nt: TGTGCCAGCGGGGACAGCTTGAACACTGAAGCTTTCTTT; cdr3_aa: CASGDSLNTEAFF
d_call: TRBD2; v_call: TRBV6-6; clone_size: -; j_call: TRBJ2-3; cdr3_nt: TGTGCCATCCTAGCGGGTAGCACAGATACGCAGTATTTT; cdr3_aa: CAILAGSTDTQYF
d_call: -; v_call: TRBV15; clone_size: once; j_call: TRBJ2-7; cdr3_nt: TGTGCCACCAGCATTAAAAGGACCGGGACGGACAACGAGCAGTACTTC; cdr3_aa: CATSIKRTGTDNEQYF
d_call: TRBD1; v_call: TRBV27; clone_size: -; j_call: TRBJ1-5; cdr3_nt: TGTGCCAGCAGTCTCCACACACAGGGGAGGCCCCAGCATTTT; cdr3_aa: CASSLHTQGRPQHF
d_call: -; v_call: TRBV7-9; clone_size: -; j_call: TRBJ2-4; cdr3_nt: TGTGCCAGCAGCCTCCCACCGGGGGCGGTAGCCAAAAACATTCAGTACTTC; cdr3_aa: CASSLPPGAVAKNIQYF
d_call: -; v_call: TRBV18; clone_size: -; j_call: TRBJ2-1; cdr3_nt: TGTGCCAGCCACGCAGGAATAATTTACAATGAGCAGTTCTTC; cdr3_aa: CASHAGIIYNEQFF
d_call: -; v_call: TRBV6-5; clone_size: -; j_call: TRBJ1-2; cdr3_nt: TGTGCCAGCAGAAACAGGGTCCCGACGGGCTACACCTTC; cdr3_aa: CASRNRVPTGYTF
d_call: -; v_call: TRBV27; clone_size: -; j_call: TRBJ1-2; cdr3_nt: TGTGCCAGCGGGATGGGGATGAGTGGCTACACCTTC; cdr3_aa: CASGMGMSGYTF
d_call: -; v_call: TRBV7-9; clone_size: -; j_call: TRBJ1-1; cdr3_nt: TGTGCCAGCAGCTCCCTACAGGGAAGGAACACTGAAGCTTTCTTT; cdr3_aa: CASSSLQGRNTEAFF
d_call: -; v_call: TRBV7-7; clone_size: -; j_call: TRBJ2-3; cdr3_nt: TGTGCTAGCAGCCGAGAGGGGTACGGGGGAGATACGCAGTATTTT; cdr3_aa: CASSREGYGGDTQYF
d_call: -; v_call: TRBV6-1; clone_size: -; j_call: TRBJ1-2; cdr3_nt: TGTGCCAGCACTCTAGAGGCGGAATCCTACACCTTC; cdr3_aa: CASTLEAESYTF
d_call: TRBD1; v_call: TRBV7-9; clone_size: -; j_call: TRBJ1-1; cdr3_nt: TGTGCCAGCAGCTTCTTCACAGGGGAGTCTCAGAAGCACACTGAAGCTTTCTTT; cdr3_aa: CASSFFTGESQKHTEAFF
d_call: -; v_call: TRBV5-1; clone_size: -; j_call: TRBJ1-2; cdr3_nt: TGCGCCAGTTCCTCCGGGTCTGGCTACACCTTC; cdr3_aa: CASSSGSGYTF
d_call: -; v_call: TRBV7-9; clone_size: -; j_call: TRBJ2-5; cdr3_nt: TGTGCCAGCAGCGGCGACGATCGGGCGTGGGAGACCCAGTACTTC; cdr3_aa: CASSGDDRAWETQYF
d_call: -; v_call: TRBV27; clone_size: -; j_call: TRBJ2-7; cdr3_nt: TGTGCCAGCAGTTCGGGCCCGGGACATAGCTCCTACGAGCAGTACTTC; cdr3_aa: CASSSGPGHSSYEQYF
d_call: -; v_call: TRBV4-1; clone_size: -; j_call: TRBJ2-1; cdr3_nt: TGCGCCAGCAGTCCTGACGGGAGCTCCTACAATGAGCAGTTCTTC; cdr3_aa: CASSPDGSSYNEQFF
d_call: -; v_call: TRBV11-3; clone_size: -; j_call: TRBJ1-1; cdr3_nt: TGTGCCAGCAGCTCGGGTATGGGGGAAGCTTTCTTT; cdr3_aa: CASSSGMGEAFF
d_call: -; v_call: TRBV6-5; clone_size: few; j_call: TRBJ1-5; cdr3_nt: TGTGCCAGCAAGATCGCAGCGGGGAGCAATCAGCCCCAGCATTTT; cdr3_aa: CASKIAAGSNQPQHF
d_call: TRBD1; v_call: TRBV4-1; clone_size: -; j_call: TRBJ1-4; cdr3_nt: TGCGCCAGCAGCCAAGGGACAGGGGGGGAAAAACTGTTTTTT; cdr3_aa: CASSQGTGGEKLFF
d_call: TRBD1; v_call: TRBV28; clone_size: -; j_call: TRBJ1-2; cdr3_nt: TGTGCCAGCAGACGGACAGGGATCTATGGCTACACCTTC; cdr3_aa: CASRRTGIYGYTF
d_call: -; v_call: TRBV6-5; clone_size: -; j_call: TRBJ1-2; cdr3_nt: TGTGCCAGCTCCTCCCCGGGAGAGCAGGGGGGCTACACCTTC; cdr3_aa: CASSSPGEQGGYTF